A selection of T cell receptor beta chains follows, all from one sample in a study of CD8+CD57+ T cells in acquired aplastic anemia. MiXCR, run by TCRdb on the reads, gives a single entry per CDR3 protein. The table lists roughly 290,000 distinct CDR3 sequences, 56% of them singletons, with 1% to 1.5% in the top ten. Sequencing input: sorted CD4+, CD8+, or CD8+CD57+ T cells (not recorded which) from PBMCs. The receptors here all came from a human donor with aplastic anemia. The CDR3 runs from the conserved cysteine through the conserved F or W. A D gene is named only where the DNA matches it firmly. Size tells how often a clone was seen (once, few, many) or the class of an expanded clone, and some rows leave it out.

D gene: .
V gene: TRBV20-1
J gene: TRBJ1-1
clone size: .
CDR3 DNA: TGCAGTGCTCGAAGGGATACTGAAGCTTTCTTT
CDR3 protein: CSARRDTEAFF

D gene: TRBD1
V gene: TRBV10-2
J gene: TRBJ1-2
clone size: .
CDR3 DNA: TGCGCCAGCAGGCTAGGACAGGGGGCAGGTGGCTACACCTTC
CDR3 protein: CASRLGQGAGGYTF

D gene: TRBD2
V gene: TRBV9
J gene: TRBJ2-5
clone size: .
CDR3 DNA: TGTGCCAGCAGCGTAGCAGGCGGGGGGGCCGGAGAGACCCAGTACTTC
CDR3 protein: CASSVAGGGAGETQYF

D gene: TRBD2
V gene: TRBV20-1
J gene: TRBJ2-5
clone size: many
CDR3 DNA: TGCAGTGCCATCTCTAGCGGGTTTTTTATTTCCCAAGAGACCCAGTACTTC
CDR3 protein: CSAISSGFFISQETQYF

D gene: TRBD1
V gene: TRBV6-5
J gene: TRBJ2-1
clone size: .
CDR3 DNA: TGTGCCAGCAGGGCAGGGGGTCTCCGGGATGAGCAGTTCTTC
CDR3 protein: CASRAGGLRDEQFF

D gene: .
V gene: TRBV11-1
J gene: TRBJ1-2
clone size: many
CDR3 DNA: TGTGCCAGCAGCTTAACGGACAGTAACTATGGCTACACCTTC
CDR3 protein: CASSLTDSNYGYTF

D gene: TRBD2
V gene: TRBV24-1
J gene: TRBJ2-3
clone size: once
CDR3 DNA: TGTGCCAGCACTAGCGGGGGGGCGTTGCGAGATACGCAGTATTTT
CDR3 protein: CASTSGGALRDTQYF

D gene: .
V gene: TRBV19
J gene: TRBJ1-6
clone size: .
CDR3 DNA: TGTGCCAGTAGTCGGGCATTGGAGCAGGGAGCAAATTCACCCCTCCACTTT
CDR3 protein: CASSRALEQGANSPLHF

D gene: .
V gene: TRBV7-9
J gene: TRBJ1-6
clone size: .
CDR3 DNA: TGTGCCAGCAGCTTAGTGGATACAAGGAATTCACACCTCCACTTT
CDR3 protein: CASSLVDTRNSHLHF

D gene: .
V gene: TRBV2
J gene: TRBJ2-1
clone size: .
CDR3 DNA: TGTGCCAGCAGTTTAGCGGCAAGCCGGCACAATGAGCAGTTCTTC
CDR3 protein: CASSLAASRHNEQFF

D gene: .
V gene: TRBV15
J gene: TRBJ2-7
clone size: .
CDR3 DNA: TGTGCCACCAGCAGAGATCTGGGGAGTTACGAGCAGTACTTC
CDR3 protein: CATSRDLGSYEQYF

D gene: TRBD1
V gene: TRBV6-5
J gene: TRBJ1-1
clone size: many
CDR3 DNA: TGTGCCAGCAGTTCCGACAGGGTTCGGAACACTGAAGCTTTCTTT
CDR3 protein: CASSSDRVRNTEAFF

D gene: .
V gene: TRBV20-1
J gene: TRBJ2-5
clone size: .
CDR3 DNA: TGCAGTGCTAGAGATCCCAGCGGACAACAAGAGACCCAGTACTTC
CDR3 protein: CSARDPSGQQETQYF

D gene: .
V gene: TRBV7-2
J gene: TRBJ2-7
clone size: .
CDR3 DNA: TGTGCCAGCAGAGACCAATGGGGCTACGAGCAGTACTTC
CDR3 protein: CASRDQWGYEQYF

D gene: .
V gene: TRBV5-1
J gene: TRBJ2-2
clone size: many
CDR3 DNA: TGCGCCAGCAGCTTGGATTGGGGAAACACCGGGGAGCTGTTTTTT
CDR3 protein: CASSLDWGNTGELFF

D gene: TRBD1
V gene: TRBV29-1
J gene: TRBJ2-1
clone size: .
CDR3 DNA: TGCAGCGTTGAAGTAGGGACAGGGACGTTTGGCAATGAGCAGTTCTTC
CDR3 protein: CSVEVGTGTFGNEQFF

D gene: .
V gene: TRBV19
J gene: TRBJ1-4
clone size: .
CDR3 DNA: TGTGCCAGTAGTAACGCCTTGGGATCAACTAATGAAAAACTGTTTTTT
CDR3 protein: CASSNALGSTNEKLFF

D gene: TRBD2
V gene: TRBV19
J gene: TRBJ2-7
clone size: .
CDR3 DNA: TGTGCCAGTAGTATAGAAAGCGGGGGGTCCTACGAGCAGTACTTC
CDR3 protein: CASSIESGGSYEQYF

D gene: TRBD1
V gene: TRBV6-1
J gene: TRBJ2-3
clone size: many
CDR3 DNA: TGTGCCAGTGATGAGGGACAGTTAAGCACAGATACGCAGTATTTT
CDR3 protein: CASDEGQLSTDTQYF

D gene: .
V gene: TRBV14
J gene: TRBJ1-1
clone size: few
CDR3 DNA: TGTGCCAGCAGCCAAGAACGGTCCACTGAAGCTTTCTTT
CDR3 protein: CASSQERSTEAFF